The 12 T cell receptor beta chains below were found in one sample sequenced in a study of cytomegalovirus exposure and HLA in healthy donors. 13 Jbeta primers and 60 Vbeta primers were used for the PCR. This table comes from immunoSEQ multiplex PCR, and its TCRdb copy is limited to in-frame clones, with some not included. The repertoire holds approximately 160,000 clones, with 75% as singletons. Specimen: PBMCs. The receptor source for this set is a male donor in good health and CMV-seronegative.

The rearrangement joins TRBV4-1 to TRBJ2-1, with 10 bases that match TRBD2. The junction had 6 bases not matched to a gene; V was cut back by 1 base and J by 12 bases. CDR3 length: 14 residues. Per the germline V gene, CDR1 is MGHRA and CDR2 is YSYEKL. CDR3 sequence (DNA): TGCGCCAGCAGCCAAGCAGCTAGCGGGGGAGGGCAGTTCTTC. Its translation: CASSQAASGGGQFF.

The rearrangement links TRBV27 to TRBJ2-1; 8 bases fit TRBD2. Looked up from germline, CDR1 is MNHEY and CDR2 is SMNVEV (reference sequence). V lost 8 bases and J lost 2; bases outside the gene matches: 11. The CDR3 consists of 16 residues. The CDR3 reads CASAGMTGGTYNEQFF. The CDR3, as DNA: TGTGCCAGCGCAGGGATGACGGGAGGGACCTACAATGAGCAGTTCTTC.

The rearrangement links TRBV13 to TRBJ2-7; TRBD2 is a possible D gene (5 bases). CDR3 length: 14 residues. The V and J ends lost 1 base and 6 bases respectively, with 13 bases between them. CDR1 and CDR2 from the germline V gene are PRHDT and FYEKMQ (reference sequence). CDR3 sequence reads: CASSLAPPSPEQYF. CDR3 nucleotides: TGTGCCAGCAGCTTAGCCCCACCTAGCCCCGAGCAGTACTTC.

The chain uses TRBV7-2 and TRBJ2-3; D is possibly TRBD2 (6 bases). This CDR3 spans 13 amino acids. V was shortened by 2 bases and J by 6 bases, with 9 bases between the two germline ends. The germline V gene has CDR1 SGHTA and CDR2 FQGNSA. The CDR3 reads CASSLQGRDTQYF. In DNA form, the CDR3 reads TGTGCCAGCAGCTTACAAGGGAGGGATACGCAGTATTTT.

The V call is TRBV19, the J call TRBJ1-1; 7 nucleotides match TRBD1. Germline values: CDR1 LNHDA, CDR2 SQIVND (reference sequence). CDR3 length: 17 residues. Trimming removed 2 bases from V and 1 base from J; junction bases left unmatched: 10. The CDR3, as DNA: TGTGCCAGTAGTATACCTCATATCAGGGACAGGAACACTGAAGCTTTCTTT. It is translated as CASSIPHIRDRNTEAFF.

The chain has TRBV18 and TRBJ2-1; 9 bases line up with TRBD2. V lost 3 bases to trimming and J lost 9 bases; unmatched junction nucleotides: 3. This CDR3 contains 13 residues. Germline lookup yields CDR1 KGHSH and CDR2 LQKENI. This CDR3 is CASSPPAGGEQFF. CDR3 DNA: TGTGCCAGCTCACCCCCAGCGGGGGGTGAGCAGTTCTTC.

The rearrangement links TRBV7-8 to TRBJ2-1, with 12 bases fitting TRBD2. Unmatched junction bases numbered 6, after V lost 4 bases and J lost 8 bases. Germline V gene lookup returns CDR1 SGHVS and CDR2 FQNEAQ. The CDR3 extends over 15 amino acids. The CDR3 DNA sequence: TGTGCCAGCAGCTCAAGACTAGCGGGAGACCATGAGCAGTTCTTC. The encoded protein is CASSSRLAGDHEQFF.

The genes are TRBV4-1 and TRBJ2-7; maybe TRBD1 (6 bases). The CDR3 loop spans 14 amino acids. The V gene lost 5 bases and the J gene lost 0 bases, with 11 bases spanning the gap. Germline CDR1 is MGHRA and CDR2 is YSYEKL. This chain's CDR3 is CASSYTTGSYEQYF. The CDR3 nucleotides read TGCGCCAGCAGCTACACGACAGGCTCCTACGAGCAGTACTTC.

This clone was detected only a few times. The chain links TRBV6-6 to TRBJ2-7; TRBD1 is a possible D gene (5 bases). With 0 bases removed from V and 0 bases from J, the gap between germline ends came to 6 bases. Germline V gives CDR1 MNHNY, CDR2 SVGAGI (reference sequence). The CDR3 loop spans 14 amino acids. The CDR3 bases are TGTGCCAGCAGTTACTCGCAGGGCTCCTACGAGCAGTACTTC. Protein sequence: CASSYSQGSYEQYF.

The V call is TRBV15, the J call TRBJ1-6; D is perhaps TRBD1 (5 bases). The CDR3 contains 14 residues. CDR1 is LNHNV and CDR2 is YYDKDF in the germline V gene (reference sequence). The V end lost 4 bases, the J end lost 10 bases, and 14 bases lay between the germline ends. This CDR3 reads CATSTRATGSPLHF. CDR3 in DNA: TGTGCCACCAGCACTCGGGCCACAGGATCACCCCTCCACTTT.

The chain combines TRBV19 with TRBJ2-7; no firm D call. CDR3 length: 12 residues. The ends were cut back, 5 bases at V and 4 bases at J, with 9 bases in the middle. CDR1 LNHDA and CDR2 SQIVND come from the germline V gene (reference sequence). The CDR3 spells CASSLSRYEQYF. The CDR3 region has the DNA TGTGCCAGTAGTCTGAGTAGATACGAGCAGTACTTC.

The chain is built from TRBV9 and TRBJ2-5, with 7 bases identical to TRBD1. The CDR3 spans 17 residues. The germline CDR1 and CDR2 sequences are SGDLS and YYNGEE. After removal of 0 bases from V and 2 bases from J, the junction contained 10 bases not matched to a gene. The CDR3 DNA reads TGTGCCAGCAGCGTAGGGGCCGGGACAGTTAGGCAAGAGACCCAGTACTTC. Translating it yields CASSVGAGTVRQETQYF.